One sample yielded the 17 T cell receptor beta chains listed below, sequenced in a study of blood T cell repertoires in COVID-19. TCRdb's copy holds only in-frame clones and misses some; the assay was immunoSEQ multiplex PCR. The repertoire holds around 130,000 clones, with around 86% as singletons. Sequencing input: peripheral blood. The receptors shown here come from a man in his forties or fifties with active or convalescent COVID-19.

V gene TRBV10-1 combines with J gene TRBJ2-3; D not resolved. V was shortened by 3 bases and J by 6 bases, with 10 bases between the two germline ends. The CDR3 loop spans 13 amino acids. CDR1 and CDR2 from the germline V gene are WNHNN and SYGVQD (reference sequence). The CDR3 loop is CASSEMSEDTQYF. In DNA form, the CDR3 reads TGCGCCAGCAGTGAAATGTCGGAGGATACGCAGTATTTT.

The J gene is TRBJ1-3, the V gene TRBV19; TRBD1 is a possible D gene (5 bases). Germline V gene sequence: CDR1 LNHDA, CDR2 SQIVND (reference sequence). The CDR3 has 16 amino acids. The ends were cut back, 7 bases at V and 2 bases at J, with 18 bases in the middle. CDR3 residues: CASKRSETEPGNTIYF. In nucleotides, the CDR3 is TGTGCCAGTAAGAGAAGTGAGACAGAGCCTGGAAACACCATATATTTT.

The J gene is TRBJ2-5, the V gene TRBV9, with 8 bases lining up with TRBD1. There are 15 residues in the CDR3. The V and J ends lost 0 bases and 2 bases, in that order; junction bases with no gene match: 3. Per germline, CDR1 SGDLS and CDR2 YYNGEE. The DNA of the CDR3 is TGTGCCAGCAGCGTAGAGGACAGGGAACAAGAGACCCAGTACTTC. This sequence encodes CASSVEDREQETQYF.

This chain uses TRBV7-8 with TRBJ1-5, with 7 bases matching TRBD1. The length of the CDR3 is 17 residues. Looked up from germline, CDR1 is SGHVS and CDR2 is FQNEAQ. Losses at the gene ends were 0 bases for V and 1 base for J; bases not matched to a gene: 6. Written as DNA, the CDR3 is TGTGCCAGCAGCTTAGCGATGTCAGGGGGGAGCAATCAGCCCCAGCATTTT. Residues: CASSLAMSGGSNQPQHF.

V usage is TRBV5-1 and J usage is TRBJ2-1; possible D gene TRBD2, 6 bases. CDR3 length: 16 amino acids. Trimming took 0 bases from V and 0 from J, leaving 10 bases between them. Germline V gene lookup returns CDR1 SGHRS and CDR2 YFSETQ. CDR3 in amino acids: CASSLDFGGSYNEQFF. In DNA, the CDR3 is TGCGCCAGCAGCTTGGATTTCGGGGGCTCCTACAATGAGCAGTTCTTC.

V and J are TRBV5-5 and TRBJ1-5; D unclear. V was shortened by 1 base and J by 5 bases, with 7 bases between the two germline ends. CDR1 and CDR2 from the germline V gene are SGHKS and YYEKEE (reference sequence). CDR3 length: 13 amino acids. The CDR3 loop reads CASSLQDYQPQHF. In DNA, the CDR3 is TGTGCCAGCAGCTTGCAGGATTATCAGCCCCAGCATTTT.

J is TRBJ1-1 and V is TRBV3-1 (or the pseudogene TRBV3-2); possible D gene TRBD1, 5 bases. Trimming removed 3 bases from V and 4 bases from J, with 9 bases in between. This CDR3 has 13 amino acids. Germline assignment: CDR1 LGHDT and CDR2 YNNKEL (reference sequence). Here the CDR3 DNA reads TGTGCCAGCAGCCAGGGGGAGGCCACTGAAGCTTTCTTT. It translates to CASSQGEATEAFF.

The chain couples TRBV4-1 to TRBJ1-1; no definite D call. The CDR3 spans 15 residues. Trimming cost V 0 bases and J 3 bases, with 11 bases left between them. The V gene's germline CDR1 is MGHRA and CDR2 YSYEKL. The CDR3 protein is CASSQDWRGDTEAFF. The CDR3 DNA is TGCGCCAGCAGCCAAGATTGGCGGGGAGACACTGAAGCTTTCTTT.

The CDR3 reads CASIPTGFGNTEAFF. The CDR3 nucleotides are TGTGCCAGCATCCCAACAGGTTTTGGGAACACTGAAGCTTTCTTT. The chain combines TRBV6-5 with TRBJ1-1; weak D call: TRBD1 (5 bases). Germline V lookup: CDR1 MNHEY, CDR2 SVGAGI. Trimming stripped 7 bases from V and 1 base from J, with 16 bases between. The CDR3 is 15 amino acids.

The chain couples TRBV24-1 to TRBJ2-5; 9 positions match TRBD2. J was trimmed by 9 bases and V by 2 bases; bases with no gene match: 9. This CDR3 contains 15 residues. Germline V gene data show CDR1 as KGHDR and CDR2 as SFDVKD. As DNA, the CDR3 is TGTGCCACCAGTGATTCGGGGACTAGCAGCGGGGCCCAGTACTTC. Protein product: CATSDSGTSSGAQYF.

This clone has just one count. The CDR3 region is CASSAGTASSYNEQFF. The CDR3 coding sequence is TGTGCCAGCTCAGCCGGGACAGCTAGCTCCTACAATGAGCAGTTCTTC. The genes are TRBV18 and TRBJ2-1, with 7 nucleotides matching TRBD1. J lost 0 bases, V lost 5 bases, and 7 bases had no gene match. The CDR3 spans 16 residues. The V gene's germline CDR1 is KGHSH and CDR2 LQKENI.

V is TRBV7-3 and J is TRBJ2-3, with 9 bases matching TRBD1. Germline V gene data show CDR1 as SGHTA and CDR2 as FQGTGA. V lost 2 bases to trimming and J lost 4 bases; unmatched junction nucleotides: 7. The length of the CDR3 is 16 residues. The CDR3 reads CASSLYGTGRSDTQYF. The DNA of the CDR3 is TGTGCCAGCAGCTTATACGGGACAGGGAGGTCAGATACGCAGTATTTT. The complete variable domain, with remaining parts taken from reference TRBV7-3 and TRBJ2-3, reads GAGVSQTPSNKVTEKGKYVELRCDPISGHTALYWYRQSLGQGPEFLIYFQGTGAADDSGLPNDRFFAVRPEGSVSTLKIQRTERGDSAVYLCASSLYGTGRSDTQYFGPGTRLTVL.

This clone was picked up one time. The chain links TRBV20-1 to TRBJ1-1, with D unresolved. The CDR3 spans 12 residues. Germline CDR1 DFQATT, CDR2 SNEGSKA (reference sequence). With 3 bases removed from V and 3 bases from J, the gap between germline ends came to 8 bases. For the CDR3, the DNA is TGCAGTGCTAGTACAGCGGACACTGAAGCTTTCTTT. It codes for CSASTADTEAFF.

In this sample, this clone turned up a few times. V is TRBV19 and J is TRBJ1-1, with D hard to call. V gave up 2 bases and J gave up 10 bases, with 8 bases separating them. This CDR3 spans 11 amino acids. The germline CDR1 and CDR2 sequences are LNHDA and SQIVND (reference sequence). CDR3 coding DNA: TGTGCCAGTAGTATACCGAGAAGAGCTTTCTTT. Translation: CASSIPRRAFF.

There are many counts of this clone. The chain couples TRBV24-1 to TRBJ2-2; 7 nucleotides agree with TRBD2. The germline V gene has CDR1 KGHDR and CDR2 SFDVKD. Trimming took 3 bases from V and 5 from J; bases not matched to a gene: 8. The CDR3 length is 16 residues. The DNA for the CDR3 is TGTGCCACCAGTGATGTTACCCCAGCGGGGACCGGGGAGCTGTTTTTT. Translated: CATSDVTPAGTGELFF.

There are a few counts of this clone. In DNA form, the CDR3 reads TGTGCCAGCAGCTACCATTTTCCGGGACAGATAGCCAAAAACATTCAGTACTTC. Protein product: CASSYHFPGQIAKNIQYF. The chain carries TRBV13 and TRBJ2-4; 7 bases are a match to TRBD1. The J segment lost 0 bases and the V segment lost 4 bases, leaving 12 bases of the junction unmatched. Germline CDR1 is PRHDT and CDR2 is FYEKMQ (reference sequence). There are 18 residues in the CDR3.

This chain uses TRBV18 with TRBJ2-1, with TRBD1 matching over 9 bases. CDR1 is KGHSH, CDR2 LQKENI, per germline. The CDR3 has 15 residues. V lost 0 bases to trimming and J lost 7 bases; unmatched junction nucleotides: 4. The CDR3 nucleotides read TGTGCCAGCTCACCACCGGGACAGGGCAGGAATGAGCAGTTCTTC. Translating it yields CASSPPGQGRNEQFF.